These 8 T cell receptor beta chains originate from one sample sequenced in a study of response to subunit inactivated influenza vaccine. TCRdb independently ran MiXCR on the RT-PCR reads; one entry per CDR3 protein. Altogether around 750,000 distinct CDR3 sequences are present, less than 25% being singletons, with the ten largest covering 10%. This sample comprised PBMCs from blood, obtained approximately 5 days after vaccination. These receptor sequences come from a man in his forties or fifties who received an inactivated influenza vaccine.

This chain connects TRBV20-1 to TRBJ2-1; 7 bases fit TRBD1. The DNA end is more similar to TRBJ2-7, so the J call may be wrong. The length of the CDR3 is 14 residues. Germline CDR1 DFQATT, CDR2 SNEGSKA (reference sequence). Written as DNA, the CDR3 is TGCAGTGCTAGATGGGACAGAACCTACAATGAGCAGTACTTC. This translates into CSARWDRTYNEQYF.

This clonotype has just a few counts. The genes are TRBV29-1 and TRBJ2-1; unclear D gene. Germline V gene lookup returns CDR1 SQVTM and CDR2 ANQGSEA. V dropped 3 bases and J dropped 4 bases, with 25 bases sitting between them. The CDR3 covers 18 residues. The CDR3 coding sequence is TGCAGCGTTGAGGTCACGCAGGTACAAGGGTTTCGATACAATGAGCAGTTCTTC. It specifies CSVEVTQVQGFRYNEQFF.

V is TRBV20-1 and J is TRBJ2-3, with a possible D match to TRBD1 (7 bases). Germline CDR1 reads DFQATT; CDR2 reads SNEGSKA (reference sequence). Deletions cut 1 base from V and 2 bases from J, with 25 bases between. There are 19 residues in the CDR3. CDR3 DNA: TGCAGTGCTAGAGCTCCCCGGGCGGGACAGAGAGGAGTCACAGATACGCAGTATTTT. It translates to CSARAPRAGQRGVTDTQYF.

The chain carries TRBV4-3 and TRBJ1-6; D gene unclear. The CDR3 is 15 residues long. In germline, CDR1 is LGHNA, CDR2 YSLEER. Trimming pared 7 bases from V and 5 bases from J, leaving 15 bases between. CDR3 region: CASTPGRADNSPLHF. CDR3 DNA: TGCGCCAGCACCCCTGGGAGGGCAGATAATTCACCCCTCCACTTT.

This rearrangement joins TRBV5-1 to TRBJ2-7; D gene ambiguous. The V gene's germline CDR1 is SGHRS and CDR2 YFSETQ. Trimming cost V 4 bases and J 2 bases, with 13 bases left between them. The CDR3 consists of 14 residues. In DNA, the CDR3 is TGCGCCAGCAGCCGTGCGTACGGAACCTACGAGCAGTACTTC. This sequence encodes CASSRAYGTYEQYF. Using reference TRBV5-1 and TRBJ2-7 for the parts outside the CDR3, the full variable domain is KAGVTQTPRYLIKTRGQQVTLSCSPISGHRSVSWYQQTPGQGLQFLFEYFSETQRNKGNFPGRFSGRQFSNSRSEMNVSTLELGDSALYLCASSRAYGTYEQYFGPGTRLTVT.

The chain is built from TRBV3-1 and TRBJ2-7, with D perhaps matching TRBD2 (6 bases). From germline, CDR1 is LGHDT and CDR2 YNNKEL (reference sequence). V was clipped by 4 bases and J by 1 base, with 17 bases between them. The CDR3 covers 16 residues. CDR3 protein: CASSRSPAGNSYEQYF. The CDR3 region has the DNA TGTGCCAGCAGCCGATCCCCTGCGGGGAATTCCTACGAGCAGTACTTC.

The J gene is TRBJ2-7, the V gene TRBV27; 9 bases are a match to TRBD1. The germline CDR1 and CDR2 sequences are MNHEY and SMNVEV (reference sequence). V dropped 1 base and J dropped 3; count of bases not matched to a gene: 7. This CDR3 region has 16 residues. This chain's CDR3 is CASSLYGTGSFYEQYF. CDR3 sequence (DNA): TGTGCCAGCAGTTTATACGGGACAGGGTCCTTCTACGAGCAGTACTTC.

This clonotype was seen more than once but under ten times. The V call is TRBV10-1, the J call TRBJ2-7; a possible D gene is TRBD1 (6 bases). This CDR3 region has 13 residues. V lost 3 bases and J 6 bases, leaving 12 bases between the germline ends. Germline V CDR1 and CDR2: WNHNN, SYGVQD (reference sequence). The DNA of the CDR3 is TGCGCCAGCAGTGACTACAGGGTGGGCGAGCAGTACTTC. It yields the protein CASSDYRVGEQYF.